A single sample gave rise to the 24 T cell receptor beta chains below, sequenced in a study of blood T cell repertoires in COVID-19. Generated by immunoSEQ multiplex PCR, the TCRdb table keeps only in-frame clones and is missing some. The data contain about 380,000 clones, roughly four fifths of them singletons. Source material: peripheral blood. The receptors shown here come from a human donor with acute or convalescent COVID-19. The donor label of this sample is uncertain.

This clone was seen only once. The chain uses TRBV9 and TRBJ2-3, with D possibly TRBD1 on 6 matching bases. The CDR3 runs 16 residues. The V gene lost 3 bases and the J gene lost 8 bases, with 22 bases spanning the gap. Germline V gene data show CDR1 as SGDLS and CDR2 as YYNGEE. The CDR3 coding sequence is TGTGCCAGCAGCGCACAGGGTGGTATCGGCCCCAGTACGCAGTATTTT. Its protein product is CASSAQGGIGPSTQYF.

This clone has only one observation. The V call is TRBV11-2, the J call TRBJ1-6; the match to TRBD1 covers 7 bases. This CDR3 has 16 amino acids. The V segment lost 4 bases and the J segment 0 bases; nucleotides outside the gene matches: 3. Germline V CDR1 and CDR2: SGHAT, FQNNGV. DNA of the CDR3: TGTGCCAGCAGCTCCGACAGGGCCTCCTATAATTCACCCCTCCACTTT. The encoded protein is CASSSDRASYNSPLHF. Filled out from reference TRBV11-2 and TRBJ1-6, the complete variable domain reads EAGVAQSPRYKIIEKRQSVAFWCNPISGHATLYWYQQILGQGPKLLIQFQNNGVVDDSQLPKDRFSAERLKGVDSTLKIQPAKLEDSAVYLCASSSDRASYNSPLHFGNGTRLTVT.

This chain uses TRBV6-4 with TRBJ1-5; a possible D gene is TRBD1 (5 bases). The CDR3 totals 14 residues. Deletions cut 5 bases from V and 0 bases from J, with 8 bases between. Germline V CDR1 and CDR2: MRHNA, SNTAGT. The CDR3 is CASSQGYSNQPQHF. The CDR3 DNA sequence: TGTGCCAGCAGTCAGGGATATAGCAATCAGCCCCAGCATTTT.

The rearrangement links TRBV30 to TRBJ1-2; D uncertain. The V gene's germline CDR1 is GTSNPN and CDR2 SVGIG (reference sequence). The CDR3 is made up of 12 amino acids. V was shortened by 4 bases and J by 6 bases, with 12 bases between the two germline ends. This CDR3 reads CAWTPGSNGYTF. In DNA, the CDR3 is TGTGCCTGGACCCCGGGGAGTAATGGCTACACCTTC. The full variable domain, its missing parts supplied by reference TRBV30 and TRBJ1-2, is SQTIHQWPATLVQPVGSPLSLECTVEGTSNPNLYWYRQAAGRGLQLLFYSVGIGQISSEVPQNLSASRPQDRQFILSSKKLLLSDSGFYLCAWTPGSNGYTFGSGTRLTVV.

V and J are TRBV30 and TRBJ2-2; D possibly corresponds to TRBD1 (5 bases). V was cut by 8 bases and J by 1 base, with 14 bases left in between. Germline loops: CDR1 GTSNPN, CDR2 SVGIG (reference sequence). The CDR3 is 14 amino acids. CDR3 region: CATKGLRNTGELFF. CDR3 DNA sequence: TGTGCCACAAAGGGGCTTCGGAACACCGGGGAGCTGTTTTTT. Together with reference TRBV30 and TRBJ2-2, the CDR3 gives the full variable domain: SQTIHQWPATLVQPVGSPLSLECTVEGTSNPNLYWYRQAAGRGLQLLFYSVGIGQISSEVPQNLSASRPQDRQFILSSKKLLLSDSGFYLCATKGLRNTGELFFGEGSRLTVL.

The chain links TRBV7-9 to TRBJ1-3; a possible D gene is TRBD1 (5 bases). V lost 11 bases to trimming and J lost 2 bases, with 16 bases between them. Germline-derived CDR1 and CDR2 are SEHNR and FQNEAQ (reference sequence). The CDR3 sequence is 14 residues long. The CDR3 loop is CALSRGGAGNTIYF. CDR3 nucleotide sequence: TGTGCCTTGTCGAGGGGAGGGGCTGGAAACACCATATATTTT.

The V and J genes are TRBV14 and TRBJ2-1; 8 bases match TRBD2. The CDR3 runs to 16 residues. Germline assignment: CDR1 SGHDN and CDR2 FVKESK. With V trimmed by 4 bases and J by 7 bases, 12 bases remained unmatched. The CDR3 is CASSPKWVAGRNEQFF. As DNA, the CDR3 is TGTGCCAGCAGCCCTAAGTGGGTAGCGGGGAGGAATGAGCAGTTCTTC.

The chain joins TRBV15 to TRBJ2-1; 7 bases line up with TRBD1. CDR3 size: 15 residues. The germline V gene has CDR1 LNHNV and CDR2 YYDKDF (reference sequence). The V segment lost 0 bases and the J segment 1 base; nucleotides outside the gene matches: 0. DNA for the CDR3: TGTGCCACCAGCAGAGAGGGACAGTCCTACAATGAGCAGTTCTTC. Amino acid sequence: CATSREGQSYNEQFF.

This rearrangement joins TRBV3-1 (or the pseudogene TRBV3-2) to TRBJ1-1; TRBD1 matches 11 bases. The ends lost 4 bases at V and 4 bases at J; junction bases unmatched: 11. Germline V gene data show CDR1 as LGHDT and CDR2 as YNNKEL (reference sequence). CDR3 length equals 17 residues. The CDR3 region is CASSRRDRGIRGTEAFF. The CDR3 DNA reads TGTGCCAGCAGCCGAAGGGACAGGGGGATTCGTGGCACTGAAGCTTTCTTT.

The chain is built from TRBV6-6 and TRBJ1-3, with 7 bases aligning to TRBD1. The CDR3 is 16 residues long. J gave up 4 bases and V 5 bases, and 11 bases lay outside the gene matches. The germline V gene has CDR1 MNHNY and CDR2 SVGAGI (reference sequence). The CDR3 sequence: CASSLQGVNTGNTIYF. The CDR3 DNA follows: TGTGCCAGCAGTCTTCAGGGGGTGAATACCGGAAACACCATATATTTT.

The chain is built from TRBV19 and TRBJ2-5, with 12 bases that match TRBD2. CDR3 length equals 15 residues. The V segment lost 4 bases and the J segment 4 bases; nucleotides outside the gene matches: 4. Germline lookup yields CDR1 LNHDA and CDR2 SQIVND (reference sequence). CDR3 in amino acids: CASSTLAGGRETQYF. CDR3 nucleotide sequence: TGTGCCAGTAGTACCCTAGCGGGGGGGCGAGAGACCCAGTACTTC.

The chain has TRBV5-1 and TRBJ2-7; 8 positions match TRBD1. The CDR3 runs 15 residues. Germline V gene sequence: CDR1 SGHRS, CDR2 YFSETQ. With V trimmed by 1 base and J by 9 bases, 12 bases remained unmatched. DNA for the CDR3: TGCGCCAGCAGCTTGCGGACAGGGAATCTACGAGGGCAGTACTTC. This gives the protein CASSLRTGNLRGQYF. The full variable domain, completed using reference TRBV5-1 and TRBJ2-7, is KAGVTQTPRYLIKTRGQQVTLSCSPISGHRSVSWYQQTPGQGLQFLFEYFSETQRNKGNFPGRFSGRQFSNSRSEMNVSTLELGDSALYLCASSLRTGNLRGQYFGPGTRLTVT.

This clone was picked up one time. The chain links TRBV2 to TRBJ1-1, with no clear D. The CDR3 runs 13 residues. Germline loops: CDR1 SNHLY, CDR2 FYNNEI. Between the trimmed V and J ends, which lost 4 bases and 1 base, there was a span of 7 bases. The CDR3 DNA is TGTGCCAGCAGTGCTGAGGGGAACACTGAAGCTTTCTTT. This codes for CASSAEGNTEAFF.

The rearrangement joins TRBV27 to TRBJ2-7; 9 bases are shared with TRBD2. Germline assignment: CDR1 MNHEY and CDR2 SMNVEV (reference sequence). The CDR3 is made up of 17 amino acids. J lost 2 bases, V lost 6 bases, and 14 bases had no gene match. This CDR3 reads CASSGSGASGTPYEQYF. The CDR3 region has the DNA TGTGCCAGCAGCGGGTCTGGGGCTAGCGGGACCCCCTACGAGCAGTACTTC.

The J gene is TRBJ2-2, the V gene TRBV5-8; 7 bases align to TRBD1. The CDR3 runs 15 residues. CDR1 is SGHTS, CDR2 YDEGEE, per germline. The J segment lost 0 bases and the V segment lost 5 bases, leaving 4 bases of the junction unmatched. CDR3 loop: CASRRQGTNTGELFF. DNA for the CDR3: TGTGCCAGCAGAAGACAGGGAACGAACACCGGGGAGCTGTTTTTT.

The chain uses TRBV30 and TRBJ2-1; D may be TRBD2 (6 bases). Germline CDR1 is GTSNPN and CDR2 is SVGIG (reference sequence). The length of the CDR3 is 18 residues. Trimming removed 0 bases at V and 5 bases at J, with 23 bases between. In nucleotides, the CDR3 is TGTGCCTGGAGTGTAAGGGCCCCTAGCGCCACAGGCCACAATGAGCAGTTCTTC. It codes for CAWSVRAPSATGHNEQFF.

The genes are TRBV19 and TRBJ2-1; D unresolved. Per the germline V gene, CDR1 is LNHDA and CDR2 is SQIVND (reference sequence). Trimming removed 4 bases from V and 1 base from J, with 11 bases in between. The CDR3 sequence is 15 residues long. CDR3 loop: CASSKPGFSYNEQFF. CDR3 nucleotide sequence: TGTGCCAGTAGTAAACCAGGCTTTTCCTACAATGAGCAGTTCTTC.

The chain is built from TRBV27 and TRBJ1-5, with D unresolved. Between the trimmed V and J ends, which lost 0 bases and 4 bases, there was a span of 13 bases. Germline assignment: CDR1 MNHEY and CDR2 SMNVEV (reference sequence). CDR3 length equals 16 residues. This chain's CDR3 is CASSLSRLGSNQPQHF. As DNA, the CDR3 is TGTGCCAGCAGTTTATCGCGTTTGGGCAGTAATCAGCCCCAGCATTTT.

The chain has TRBV3-1 (or the pseudogene TRBV3-2) and TRBJ2-1; 7 nucleotides align to TRBD2. Germline V gives CDR1 LGHDT, CDR2 YNNKEL (reference sequence). Trimming at V came to 3 bases and at J to 6 bases, leaving 11 bases not matched to a gene. The CDR3 runs 16 residues. The CDR3 DNA reads TGTGCCAGCAGCCAGCCGGGAGCGGGGATTCTCAATGAGCAGTTCTTC. Protein: CASSQPGAGILNEQFF.

This chain connects TRBV3-1 (or the pseudogene TRBV3-2) to TRBJ1-6; D remains unclear. The ends were cut back, 4 bases at V and 5 bases at J, with 15 bases in the middle. The CDR3 covers 16 residues. Germline-derived CDR1 and CDR2 are LGHDT and YNNKEL (reference sequence). Here the CDR3 DNA reads TGTGCCAGCAGCCTTCGAATGGCAACAAATAATTCACCCCTCCACTTT. This sequence encodes CASSLRMATNNSPLHF.

This clone was counted between two and nine times. V is TRBV5-1 and J is TRBJ1-2; the D is unclear. CDR1 SGHRS and CDR2 YFSETQ come from the germline V gene. The CDR3 is 15 residues long. V was cut by 2 bases and J by 0 bases, with 11 bases left in between. The CDR3 protein is CASSFSGLANYGYTF. The CDR3 DNA sequence: TGCGCCAGCAGCTTCTCTGGCCTGGCTAACTATGGCTACACCTTC. The variable domain in full, with the rest retrieved from reference TRBV5-1 and TRBJ1-2, is KAGVTQTPRYLIKTRGQQVTLSCSPISGHRSVSWYQQTPGQGLQFLFEYFSETQRNKGNFPGRFSGRQFSNSRSEMNVSTLELGDSALYLCASSFSGLANYGYTFGSGTRLTVV.

A single count supports this clone. The chain employs TRBV5-4 and TRBJ2-5; 12 bases are shared with TRBD2. Germline trimming cut 3 bases from V and 5 bases from J; bases unmatched to any gene: 5. CDR1 and CDR2 (germline): SGHNT, YYREEE (reference sequence). CDR3 length: 15 amino acids. Written as DNA, the CDR3 is TGTGCCAGCAGCTCAACTAGCGGGGGGCGCGAGACCCAGTACTTC. This translates into CASSSTSGGRETQYF.

V is TRBV30 and J is TRBJ1-2; a possible D gene is TRBD1 (6 bases). V dropped 1 base and J dropped 4 bases, with 25 bases sitting between them. Germline CDR1 and CDR2: GTSNPN and SVGIG (reference sequence). The CDR3 loop spans 18 amino acids. The CDR3 DNA follows: TGTGCCTGGAGTGGTGAAGGGACAACCTCCAGCCCCTCCTATGGCTACACCTTC. As protein: CAWSGEGTTSSPSYGYTF.

A few counts support this clone. The V gene is TRBV27, the J gene TRBJ1-5; TRBD1 might be the D (6 bases). V gave up 5 bases and J gave up 5 bases, with 19 bases separating them. The germline CDR1 and CDR2 sequences are MNHEY and SMNVEV (reference sequence). The CDR3 has 16 residues. The CDR3 nucleotides read TGTGCCAGCAGTCCCAACCCCCAGGGGACCGATCAGCCCCAGCATTTT. Amino acids: CASSPNPQGTDQPQHF.